The entry below describes one T cell receptor beta chain. This record belongs to a study of blood T cell repertoires in COVID-19. The wider study: Samples came from the United States, Italy and Spain, spanning acute and convalescent COVID-19.

Germline-derived CDR1 and CDR2 are SNHLY and FYNNEI. The CDR3 spans 14 residues. V was clipped by 7 bases and J by 4 bases, with 16 bases between them. Assay: immunoSEQ multiplex PCR; the TCRdb copy retains only in-frame clones and omits some. The data show about 48,000 clones, with about 86% seen just once and 2.5% to 3% held by the top ten. The sample comprised peripheral blood. The rearrangement links TRBV2 to TRBJ1-2; possibly TRBD1 for D (6 bases). This TCR came from a woman of 80 years or more with acute or convalescent COVID-19. Here the CDR3 reads CASTPVGGPYGYTF. The CDR3 bases are TGTGCCAGCACCCCCGTTGGGGGCCCCTATGGCTACACCTTC.